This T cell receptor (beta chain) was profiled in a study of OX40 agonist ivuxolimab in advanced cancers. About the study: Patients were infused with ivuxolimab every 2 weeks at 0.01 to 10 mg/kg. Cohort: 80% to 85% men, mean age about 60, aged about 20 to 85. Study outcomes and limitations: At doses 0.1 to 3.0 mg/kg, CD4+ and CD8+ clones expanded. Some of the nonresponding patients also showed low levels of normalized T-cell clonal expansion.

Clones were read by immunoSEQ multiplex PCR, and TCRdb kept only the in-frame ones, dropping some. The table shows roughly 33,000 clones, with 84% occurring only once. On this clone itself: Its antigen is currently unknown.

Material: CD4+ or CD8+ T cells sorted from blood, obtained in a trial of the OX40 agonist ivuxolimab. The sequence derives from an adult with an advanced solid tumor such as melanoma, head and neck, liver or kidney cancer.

CDR3 coding DNA: TGTGCCAGTAGTATTTCTCGCATAGTGGGCGAGCAGTACTTC. It yields the protein CASSISRIVGEQYF. The chain recombines TRBV19 with TRBJ2-7; D call uncertain. The CDR3 extends over 14 amino acids. From germline, CDR1 is LNHDA and CDR2 SQIVND (reference sequence). V was trimmed by 3 bases and J by 6 bases, leaving 15 bases between them.